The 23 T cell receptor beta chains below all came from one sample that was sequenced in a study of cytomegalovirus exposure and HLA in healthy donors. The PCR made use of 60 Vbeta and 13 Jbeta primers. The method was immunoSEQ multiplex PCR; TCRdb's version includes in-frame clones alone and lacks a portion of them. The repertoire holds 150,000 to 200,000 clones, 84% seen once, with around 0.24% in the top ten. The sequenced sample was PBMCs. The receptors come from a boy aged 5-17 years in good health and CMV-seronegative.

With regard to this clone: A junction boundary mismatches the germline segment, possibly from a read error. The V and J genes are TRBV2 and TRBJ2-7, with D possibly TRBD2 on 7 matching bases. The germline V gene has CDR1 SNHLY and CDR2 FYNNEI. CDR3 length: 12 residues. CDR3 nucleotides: TGTTCCAGGAGAGGGGGGGCCTACGAGCAGTACTTC. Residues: CSRRGGAYEQYF.

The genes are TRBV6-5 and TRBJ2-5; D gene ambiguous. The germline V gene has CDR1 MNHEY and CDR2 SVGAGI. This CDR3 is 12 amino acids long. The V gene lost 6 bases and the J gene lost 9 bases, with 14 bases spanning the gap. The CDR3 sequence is CASSNPPEPQYF. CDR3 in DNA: TGTGCCAGCAGCAACCCCCCTGAGCCCCAGTACTTC.

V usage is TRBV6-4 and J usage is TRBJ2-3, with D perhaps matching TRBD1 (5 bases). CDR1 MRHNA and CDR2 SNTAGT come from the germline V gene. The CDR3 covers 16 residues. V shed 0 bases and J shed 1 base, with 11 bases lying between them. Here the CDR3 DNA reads TGTGCCAGCAGTGACTCGTTCAGGGAAGGCACAGATACGCAGTATTTT. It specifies CASSDSFREGTDTQYF.

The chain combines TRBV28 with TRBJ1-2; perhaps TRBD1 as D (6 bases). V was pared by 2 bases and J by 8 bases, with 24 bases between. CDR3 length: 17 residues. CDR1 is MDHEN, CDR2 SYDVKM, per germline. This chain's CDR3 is CASSLRTGGGALSGYTF. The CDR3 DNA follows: TGTGCCAGCAGTTTACGCACCGGAGGGGGGGCTCTCTCGGGCTACACCTTC.

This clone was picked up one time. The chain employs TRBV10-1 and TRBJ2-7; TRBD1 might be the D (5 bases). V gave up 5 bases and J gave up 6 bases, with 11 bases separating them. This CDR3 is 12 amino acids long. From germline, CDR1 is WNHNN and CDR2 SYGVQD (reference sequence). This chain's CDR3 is CASSFREGEQYF. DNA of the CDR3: TGCGCCAGCAGTTTCAGGGAAGGCGAGCAGTACTTC.

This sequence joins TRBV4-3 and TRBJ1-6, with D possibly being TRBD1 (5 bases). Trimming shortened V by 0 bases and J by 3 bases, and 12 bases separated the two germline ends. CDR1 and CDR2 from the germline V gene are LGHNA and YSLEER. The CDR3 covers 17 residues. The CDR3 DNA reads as TGCGCCAGCAGCCAAGATCTCAGGGTGGGCTATAATTCACCCCTCCACTTT. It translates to CASSQDLRVGYNSPLHF.

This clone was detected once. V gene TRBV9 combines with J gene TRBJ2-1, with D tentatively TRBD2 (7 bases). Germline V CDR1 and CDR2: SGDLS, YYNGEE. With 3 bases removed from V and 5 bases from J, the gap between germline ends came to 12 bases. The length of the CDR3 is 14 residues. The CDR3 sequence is CASSGGGGHNEQFF. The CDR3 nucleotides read TGTGCCAGCAGCGGGGGGGGCGGCCACAATGAGCAGTTCTTC.

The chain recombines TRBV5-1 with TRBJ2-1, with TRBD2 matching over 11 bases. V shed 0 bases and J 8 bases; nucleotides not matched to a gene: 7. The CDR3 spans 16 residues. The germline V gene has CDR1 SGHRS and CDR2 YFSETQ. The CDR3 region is CASSLVTSGVDYEQFF. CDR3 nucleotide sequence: TGCGCCAGCAGCTTGGTGACTAGCGGGGTAGATTATGAGCAGTTCTTC.

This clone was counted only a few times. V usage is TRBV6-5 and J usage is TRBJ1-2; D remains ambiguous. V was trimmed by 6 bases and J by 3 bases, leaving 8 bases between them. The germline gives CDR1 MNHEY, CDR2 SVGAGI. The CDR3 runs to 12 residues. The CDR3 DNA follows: TGTGCCAGCAGGAGTGTCGACTATGGCTACACCTTC. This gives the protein CASRSVDYGYTF.

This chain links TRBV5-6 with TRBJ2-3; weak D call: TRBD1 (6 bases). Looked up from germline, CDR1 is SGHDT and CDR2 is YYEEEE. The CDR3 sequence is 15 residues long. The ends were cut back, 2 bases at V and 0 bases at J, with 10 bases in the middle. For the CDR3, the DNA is TGTGCCAGCAGCTTATTCCAGGGGAGCACAGATACGCAGTATTTT. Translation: CASSLFQGSTDTQYF.

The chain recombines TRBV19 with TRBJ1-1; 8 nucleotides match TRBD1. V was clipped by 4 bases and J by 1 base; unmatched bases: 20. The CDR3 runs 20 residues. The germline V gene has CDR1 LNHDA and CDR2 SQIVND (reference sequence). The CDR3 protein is CASSRYRLDRGDGGNTEAFF. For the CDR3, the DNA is TGTGCCAGTAGTAGATACCGACTCGACAGGGGAGATGGGGGGAACACTGAAGCTTTCTTT.

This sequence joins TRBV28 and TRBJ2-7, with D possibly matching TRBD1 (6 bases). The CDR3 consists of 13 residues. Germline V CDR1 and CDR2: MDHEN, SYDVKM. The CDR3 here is CAANRVLVNEQYF. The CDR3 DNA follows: TGTGCTGCCAACAGGGTCTTAGTGAACGAGCAGTACTTC. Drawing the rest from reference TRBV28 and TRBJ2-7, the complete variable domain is DVKVTQSSRYLVKRTGEKVFLECVQDMDHENMFWYRQDPGLGLRLIYFSYDVKMKEKGDIPEGYSVSREKKERFSLILESASTNQTSMYLCAANRVLVNEQYFGPGTRLTVT.

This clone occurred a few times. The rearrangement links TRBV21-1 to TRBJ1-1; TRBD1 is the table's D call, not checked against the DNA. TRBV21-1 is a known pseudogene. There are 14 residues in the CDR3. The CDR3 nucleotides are TGTGCCAGCTCCACAAGCAGGACAGGGTCTGAAGCTTTCTTT. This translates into CASSTSRTGSEAFF.

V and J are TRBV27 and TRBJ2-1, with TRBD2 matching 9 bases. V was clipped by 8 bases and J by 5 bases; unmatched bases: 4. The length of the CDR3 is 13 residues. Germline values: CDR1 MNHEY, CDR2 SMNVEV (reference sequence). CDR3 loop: CASRAGGNNEQFF. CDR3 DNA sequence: TGTGCCAGCCGAGCGGGAGGCAACAATGAGCAGTTCTTC.

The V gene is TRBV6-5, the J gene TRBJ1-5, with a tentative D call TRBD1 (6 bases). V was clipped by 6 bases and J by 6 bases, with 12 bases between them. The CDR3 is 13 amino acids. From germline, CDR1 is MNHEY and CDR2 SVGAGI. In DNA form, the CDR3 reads TGTGCCAGCAGCACCAGGGGCGGTCAGCCCCAGCATTTT. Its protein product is CASSTRGGQPQHF.

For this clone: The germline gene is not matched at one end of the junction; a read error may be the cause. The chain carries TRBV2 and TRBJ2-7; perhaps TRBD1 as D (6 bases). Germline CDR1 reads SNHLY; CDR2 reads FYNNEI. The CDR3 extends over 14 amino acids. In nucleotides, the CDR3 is TGTGCCAGCAATGAAATTGCAGGGGTTGGAGAGCAGTACTTC. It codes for CASNEIAGVGEQYF. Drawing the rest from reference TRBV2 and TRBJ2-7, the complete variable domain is EPEVTQTPSHQVTQMGQEVILRCVPISNHLYFYWYRQILGQKVEFLVSFYNNEISEKSEIFDDQFSVERPDGSNFTLKIRSTKLEDSAMYFCASNEIAGVGEQYFGPGTRLTVT.

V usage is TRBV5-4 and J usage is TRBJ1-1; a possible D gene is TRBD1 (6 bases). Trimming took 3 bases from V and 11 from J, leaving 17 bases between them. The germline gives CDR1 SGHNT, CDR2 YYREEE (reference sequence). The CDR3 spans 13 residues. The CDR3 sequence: CASSSNRDKHAFF. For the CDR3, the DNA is TGTGCCAGCAGCTCAAACCGGGACAAGCACGCTTTCTTT.

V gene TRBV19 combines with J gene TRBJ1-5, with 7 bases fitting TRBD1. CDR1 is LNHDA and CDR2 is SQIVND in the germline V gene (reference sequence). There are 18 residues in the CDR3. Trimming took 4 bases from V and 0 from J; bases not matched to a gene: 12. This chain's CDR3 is CASSTTKGTAYSNQPQHF. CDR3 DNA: TGTGCCAGTAGTACTACAAAAGGGACAGCTTATAGCAATCAGCCCCAGCATTTT.

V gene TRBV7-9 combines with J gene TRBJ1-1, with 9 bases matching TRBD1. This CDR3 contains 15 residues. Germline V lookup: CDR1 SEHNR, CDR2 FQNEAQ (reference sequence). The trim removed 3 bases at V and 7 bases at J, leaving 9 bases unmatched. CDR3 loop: CASSFKGQGNGEAFF. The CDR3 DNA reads TGTGCCAGCAGCTTCAAAGGACAGGGGAATGGTGAAGCTTTCTTT.

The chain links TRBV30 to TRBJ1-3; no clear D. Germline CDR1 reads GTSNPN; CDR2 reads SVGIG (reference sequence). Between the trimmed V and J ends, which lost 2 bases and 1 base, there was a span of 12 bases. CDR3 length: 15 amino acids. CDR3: CAWSTRRASGNTIYF. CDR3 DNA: TGTGCCTGGAGTACCCGGAGGGCTTCTGGAAACACCATATATTTT.

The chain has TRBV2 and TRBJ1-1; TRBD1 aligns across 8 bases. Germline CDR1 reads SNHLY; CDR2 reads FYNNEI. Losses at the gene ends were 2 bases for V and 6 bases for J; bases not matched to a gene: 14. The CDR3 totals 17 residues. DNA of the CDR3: TGTGCCAGCAGTGAACCCCCAGACAGGGGAGGTTGGGCTGAAGCTTTCTTT. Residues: CASSEPPDRGGWAEAFF.

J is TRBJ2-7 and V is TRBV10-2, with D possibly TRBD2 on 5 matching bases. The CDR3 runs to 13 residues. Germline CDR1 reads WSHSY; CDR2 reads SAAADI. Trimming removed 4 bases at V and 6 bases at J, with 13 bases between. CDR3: CASSVGVRGEQYF. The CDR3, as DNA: TGCGCCAGCAGTGTGGGTGTCCGGGGCGAGCAGTACTTC.

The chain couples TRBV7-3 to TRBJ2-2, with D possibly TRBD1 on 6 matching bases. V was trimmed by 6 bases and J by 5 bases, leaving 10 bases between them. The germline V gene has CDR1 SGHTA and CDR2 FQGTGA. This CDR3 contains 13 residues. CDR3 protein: CASRQTGTGELFF. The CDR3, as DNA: TGTGCCAGCAGACAAACAGGGACCGGGGAGCTGTTTTTT.